One sample yielded the 15 T cell receptor beta chains listed below, sequenced in a study of breast tumors, draining lymph nodes, adjacent tissues. MiXCR, applied by TCRdb to the multiplex PCR reads, yields one record per CDR3 protein. The table lists over 15,000 distinct CDR3 sequences, 40% to 65% of them singletons. The sequenced sample was tumor-adjacent breast tissue. These receptors all come from a female donor with breast cancer. Some clones in this sample may be carry-over from other donors' samples.

By sample fraction, this clonotype is medium-sized. The chain couples TRBV4-2 to TRBJ1-5; D not certain. CDR3 size: 13 residues. V lost 6 bases to trimming and J lost 2 bases, with 8 bases between them. In germline, CDR1 is LGHNA, CDR2 YNFKEQ. CDR3 bases: TGTGCCAGCAGTCGTGGTGGCAATCAGCCCCAGCATTTT. It codes for CASSRGGNQPQHF.

This chain uses TRBV15 with TRBJ2-2; 9 bases align to TRBD2. This CDR3 region has 17 residues. V dropped 7 bases and J dropped 5; count of bases not matched to a gene: 14. Germline-derived CDR1 and CDR2 are LNHNV and YYDKDF (reference sequence). The CDR3 coding sequence is TGTGCCACCAAGAGGCGAAATAGCGGGAGAAGGACCGGGGAGCTGTTTTTT. It encodes CATKRRNSGRRTGELFF. The full variable domain, rest sourced from reference TRBV15 and TRBJ2-2, is DAMVIQNPRYQVTQFGKPVTLSCSQTLNHNVMYWYQQKSSQAPKLLFHYYDKDFNNEADTPDNFQSRRPNTSFCFLDIRSPGLGDTAMYLCATKRRNSGRRTGELFFGEGSRLTVL.

The chain joins TRBV20-1 to TRBJ1-5; unclear D gene. CDR3 length: 14 residues. Germline CDR1 is DFQATT and CDR2 is SNEGSKA (reference sequence). V lost 3 bases and J 1 base, leaving 10 bases between the germline ends. The CDR3 region has the DNA TGCAGTGCTAGTGAAGGGAGCAGCAATCAGCCCCAGCATTTT. The encoded protein is CSASEGSSNQPQHF.

The table lists this clonotype with many counts. Written as DNA, the CDR3 is TGCAGCGTTGTGGCCGGCAGGGGGTATTATGAGCAGTTCTTC. As protein: CSVVAGRGYYEQFF. The chain couples TRBV29-1 to TRBJ2-1, with TRBD1 matching 7 bases. V trimming: 4 bases; J trimming: 8 bases; junction bases outside the gene matches: 11. The CDR3 runs to 14 residues. Germline values: CDR1 SQVTM, CDR2 ANQGSEA.

This clonotype was detected ten times or more. The chain links TRBV28 to TRBJ2-7; 7 positions agree with TRBD2. Germline CDR1 and CDR2: MDHEN and SYDVKM. V was clipped by 4 bases and J by 4 bases; unmatched bases: 4. CDR3 length equals 13 residues. The CDR3 DNA is TGTGCCAGCAGTTCCATAGCGGGTTACGAGCAGTACTTC. It translates to CASSSIAGYEQYF.

This clonotype has at least ten counts. V is TRBV6-5 and J is TRBJ2-1; D may be TRBD2 (6 bases). CDR3 length equals 13 residues. Germline loops: CDR1 MNHEY, CDR2 SVGAGI. The V gene lost 8 bases and the J gene lost 0 bases, with 8 bases spanning the gap. CDR3 DNA: TGTGCCAGCGGGCGGGACTCCTACAATGAGCAGTTCTTC. This translates into CASGRDSYNEQFF.

V is TRBV9 and J is TRBJ2-3; 11 nucleotides line up with TRBD2. With V trimmed by 8 bases and J by 3 bases, 5 bases remained unmatched. The germline CDR1 and CDR2 sequences are SGDLS and YYNGEE. CDR3 length: 14 residues. The CDR3 sequence is CASGTSGLTDTQYF. The CDR3 DNA follows: TGTGCCAGTGGGACTAGCGGTTTAACAGATACGCAGTATTTT.

About this clonotype itself: The junction does not match germline at one end; this may be a read error. The V call is TRBV25-1, the J call TRBJ1-6; possible D gene TRBD1, 6 bases. This CDR3 comprises 13 residues. Germline V gene data show CDR1 as MGHDK and CDR2 as SYGVNS. This CDR3 is CTSAAGTNSPLHF. CDR3 nucleotides: TGTACCAGCGCAGCAGGGACAAATTCACCCCTCCACTTT. Using reference TRBV25-1 and TRBJ1-6 for the parts outside the CDR3, the full variable domain is EADIYQTPRYLVIGTGKKITLECSQTMGHDKMYWYQQDPGMELHLIHYSYGVNSTEKGDLSSESTVSRIRTEHFPLTLESARPSHTSQYLCTSAAGTNSPLHFGNGTRLTVT.

This clonotype is classed as medium-sized. The chain employs TRBV7-9 and TRBJ2-7; D is unresolved. Germline loops: CDR1 SEHNR, CDR2 FQNEAQ (reference sequence). V was pared by 7 bases and J by 5 bases, with 15 bases between. The CDR3 contains 13 residues. The chain's CDR3 is CASTDGQSNEQYF. CDR3 nucleotides: TGTGCCAGCACCGATGGTCAGTCCAACGAGCAGTACTTC.

This clonotype has a single count. The rearrangement links TRBV7-6 to TRBJ2-5; tentative D call: TRBD2 (6 bases). CDR3 size: 14 residues. In germline, CDR1 is SGHVS, CDR2 FNYEAQ. V was trimmed by 2 bases and J by 5 bases, leaving 12 bases between them. The CDR3, as DNA: TGTGCCAGCAGCTTAAGCACTAGCAGGGAGACCCAGTACTTC. Protein sequence: CASSLSTSRETQYF.

The V and J genes are TRBV2 and TRBJ1-5; D unclear. CDR1 is SNHLY, CDR2 FYNNEI, per germline. Trimming took 1 base from V and 3 from J, leaving 7 bases between them. The CDR3 is 14 residues long. The CDR3 nucleotides read TGTGCCAGCAGTGAAGTTGTCTCCAATCAGCCCCAGCATTTT. Its protein is CASSEVVSNQPQHF.

This clonotype was recorded at least ten times. The chain joins TRBV27 to TRBJ2-3, with TRBD2 as a possible D gene (5 bases). V lost 8 bases to trimming and J lost 2 bases, with 11 bases between them. The germline V gene has CDR1 MNHEY and CDR2 SMNVEV (reference sequence). The CDR3 sequence is 13 residues long. The CDR3 bases are TGTGCCAGCCGGAAAGCGGACACAGATACGCAGTATTTT. This codes for CASRKADTDTQYF.

In its sample, this clonotype was seen many times. With a much larger clone just one base away, this may be a read error. The rearrangement joins TRBV6-4 to TRBJ2-7; no clear D. The V end was cut by 5 bases, the J end by 3 bases, with 14 bases between. The CDR3 runs to 14 residues. CDR1 and CDR2 (germline): MRHNA, SNTAGT. CDR3 nucleotides: TGTGCCAGCAGTCAAGGCACTAAAAACTACGAGCAGTACTTC. This gives the protein CASSQGTKNYEQYF.

The CDR3 here is CASSRDRREQYF. In DNA form, the CDR3 reads TGTGCCAGTAGTCGGGACAGGCGCGAGCAGTACTTC. The chain links TRBV19 to TRBJ2-7; TRBD1 aligns across 8 bases. CDR1 is LNHDA and CDR2 is SQIVND in the germline V gene (reference sequence). This CDR3 has 12 residues. The trim removed 5 bases at V and 6 bases at J, leaving 3 bases unmatched.

Of note for this clonotype: The junction does not match germline at one end; this may be a read error. The CDR3 sequence: CSVVGAGGGEAQYF. The CDR3 nucleotides are TGCAGCGTTGTCGGGGCAGGGGGTGGAGAGGCCCAGTACTTC. The rearrangement uses TRBV29-1 and TRBJ2-5, with 7 positions matching TRBD1. The CDR3 is made up of 14 amino acids. Germline V gene data show CDR1 as SQVTM and CDR2 as ANQGSEA. The full variable domain, its missing parts supplied by reference TRBV29-1 and TRBJ2-5, is SAVISQKPSRDICQRGTSLTIQCQVDSQVTMMFWYRQQPGQSLTLIATANQGSEATYESGFVIDKFPISRPNLTFSTLTVSNMSPEDSSIYLCSVVGAGGGEAQYFGPGTRLLVL.